The 26 T cell receptor beta chains presented below share a single source sample, sequenced in a study of a mutant IDH1 vaccine in newly diagnosed glioma. For these TCRs, the target antigens are not known. Produced via immunoSEQ multiplex PCR; TCRdb's table is partial and in-frame only. The table shows about 52,000 clones, with over 75% occurring only once. Sample time point: week 11, during vaccination. One vaccine dose held 300 ug of mutant IDH1 20-mer peptide and came with topical imiquimod. This specimen was PBMCs, taken from a glioma patient whose treatment included an IDH1 peptide vaccine. Receptors were obtained from a man between 45 and 60 years old with glioma.

The rearrangement joins TRBV9 to TRBJ1-2, with D tentatively TRBD1 (6 bases). Deletions cut 1 base from V and 0 bases from J, with 13 bases between. Germline V gene data show CDR1 as SGDLS and CDR2 as YYNGEE. The CDR3 is 16 residues long. The chain's CDR3 is CASSVLGASANYGYTF. CDR3 coding DNA: TGTGCCAGCAGCGTACTGGGGGCTTCAGCTAACTATGGCTACACCTTC.

V is TRBV19 and J is TRBJ2-7, with D maybe TRBD2 (6 bases). The CDR3 length is 14 residues. Deletions cut 5 bases from V and 0 bases from J, with 11 bases between. CDR1 LNHDA and CDR2 SQIVND come from the germline V gene (reference sequence). CDR3 protein: CASSRDWSSYEQYF. CDR3 nucleotides: TGTGCCAGTAGTCGGGACTGGAGCTCCTACGAGCAGTACTTC.

Only one count was recorded for this clone. V is TRBV30 and J is TRBJ2-3, with D perhaps TRBD2 (5 bases). The CDR3 has 14 amino acids. In germline, CDR1 is GTSNPN, CDR2 SVGIG (reference sequence). With 4 bases removed from V and 1 base from J, the gap between germline ends came to 12 bases. CDR3 coding DNA: TGTGCCTGGAAGTCCCAGCGGCGCACAGATACGCAGTATTTT. Translation gives CAWKSQRRTDTQYF.

The V gene is TRBV4-1, the J gene TRBJ1-1; no firm D call. Germline CDR1 reads MGHRA; CDR2 reads YSYEKL. There are 13 residues in the CDR3. V was shortened by 2 bases and J by 4 bases, with 8 bases between the two germline ends. CDR3 in DNA: TGCGCCAGCAGCCAACCGTCGGGCACTGAAGCTTTCTTT. Translating it yields CASSQPSGTEAFF.

This clone was found once. J is TRBJ1-2 and V is TRBV18; the D is unclear. The germline V gene encodes CDR1 KGHSH and CDR2 LQKENI. Trimming pared 3 bases from V and 8 bases from J, leaving 13 bases between. The CDR3 spans 13 residues. The CDR3 DNA sequence: TGTGCCAGCTCACCCCGCCAGGATGAAGGCTACACCTTC. Translated: CASSPRQDEGYTF.

The chain couples TRBV5-1 to TRBJ1-3, with no clear D. Germline V gene lookup returns CDR1 SGHRS and CDR2 YFSETQ. V gave up 1 base and J gave up 1 base, with 9 bases separating them. The length of the CDR3 is 15 residues. The CDR3 region is CASSLNLGSGNTIYF. DNA of the CDR3: TGCGCCAGCAGCTTGAACTTGGGTTCTGGAAACACCATATATTTT.

This chain links TRBV19 with TRBJ2-7; 12 nucleotides align to TRBD2. This CDR3 has 16 residues. Germline trimming cut 4 bases from V and 2 bases from J; bases unmatched to any gene: 6. Per the germline V gene, CDR1 is LNHDA and CDR2 is SQIVND (reference sequence). The CDR3 DNA is TGTGCCAGTAGTACGGGACTAGCGGGTCAACCCTACGAGCAGTACTTC. It specifies CASSTGLAGQPYEQYF.

V and J are TRBV9 and TRBJ2-2; 8 nucleotides align to TRBD2. With 1 base clipped from V and 3 bases from J, the junction kept 5 bases outside the gene matches. CDR3 size: 16 residues. Looked up from germline, CDR1 is SGDLS and CDR2 is YYNGEE. The CDR3 sequence: CASSVSPGGHTGELFF. The CDR3 DNA reads TGTGCCAGCAGCGTATCACCGGGGGGGCACACCGGGGAGCTGTTTTTT.

This chain joins TRBV5-1 and TRBJ2-7; D assignment may be TRBD1 or TRBD2 (5 bases each). The germline V and J ends were trimmed by 3 bases and 2 bases, with 27 bases remaining between them. CDR1 SGHRS and CDR2 YFSETQ come from the germline V gene. The CDR3 totals 19 residues. Here the CDR3 reads CASSYPPPQAGTSPYEQYF. DNA for the CDR3: TGCGCCAGCAGCTACCCACCGCCCCAAGCCGGGACGAGTCCCTACGAGCAGTACTTC.

The chain has TRBV6-5 and TRBJ2-2; D gene unclear. Germline-derived CDR1 and CDR2 are MNHEY and SVGAGI. V was pared by 0 bases and J by 3 bases, with 8 bases between. The CDR3 is 15 amino acids. The chain's CDR3 is CASSYSMADTGELFF. The DNA of the CDR3 is TGTGCCAGCAGTTACTCGATGGCGGACACCGGGGAGCTGTTTTTT.

The J gene is TRBJ1-4, the V gene TRBV6-5, with D perhaps matching TRBD1 (5 bases). CDR1 is MNHEY and CDR2 is SVGAGI in the germline V gene. The CDR3 is 15 residues long. The ends were cut back, 5 bases at V and 0 bases at J, with 10 bases in the middle. The CDR3 bases are TGTGCCAGCAGTACAGGACAAGCAACTAATGAAAAACTGTTTTTT. It specifies CASSTGQATNEKLFF.

The chain carries TRBV5-1 and TRBJ2-7, with D perhaps given as TRBD1 or TRBD2 (5 bases each). CDR1 and CDR2 from the germline V gene are SGHRS and YFSETQ. The ends were cut back, 3 bases at V and 4 bases at J, with 17 bases in the middle. This CDR3 comprises 15 residues. CDR3 DNA: TGCGCCAGCAGCTCACCCCGGGACGGATTTTACGAGCAGTACTTC. Residues: CASSSPRDGFYEQYF.

J is TRBJ2-1 and V is TRBV7-3, with 7 bases fitting TRBD2. The CDR3 runs 14 residues. The V and J ends lost 5 bases and 10 bases, in that order; junction bases with no gene match: 11. Germline V gene lookup returns CDR1 SGHTA and CDR2 FQGTGA. The CDR3 DNA is TGTGCCAGCAGCCTCCAACCCGGACTAGGCGAGCAGTTCTTC. Protein product: CASSLQPGLGEQFF.

The gene calls are TRBV4-3 and TRBJ1-4, with D tentatively TRBD1 (6 bases). This CDR3 is 18 amino acids long. The germline V and J ends were trimmed by 0 bases and 7 bases, with 21 bases remaining between them. Per germline, CDR1 LGHNA and CDR2 YSLEER. The DNA for the CDR3 is TGCGCCAGCAGCCAAGAACAGAGACAGACAGGTCTGAGTGAAAAACTGTTTTTT. Its protein product is CASSQEQRQTGLSEKLFF.

CDR3 sequence: CASSQANRGTHSPLHF. In DNA, the CDR3 is TGTGCCAGCAGCCAAGCCAACAGGGGAACGCATTCACCCCTCCACTTT. The chain is built from TRBV14 and TRBJ1-6, with 7 bases fitting TRBD1. Germline CDR1 reads SGHDN; CDR2 reads FVKESK. With 1 base clipped from V and 8 bases from J, the junction kept 8 bases outside the gene matches. The CDR3 has 16 amino acids.

This clone has only one observation. The chain is built from TRBV7-9 and TRBJ2-5, with 9 nucleotides matching TRBD1. The CDR3 loop spans 15 amino acids. Trimming at V came to 4 bases and at J to 2 bases, leaving 5 bases not matched to a gene. Germline-derived CDR1 and CDR2 are SEHNR and FQNEAQ (reference sequence). This chain's CDR3 is CASSSGTGRQETQYF. The CDR3 nucleotides read TGTGCCAGCAGCTCCGGGACAGGGAGGCAAGAGACCCAGTACTTC. The complete variable domain, with remaining parts taken from reference TRBV7-9 and TRBJ2-5, reads DTGVSQNPRHKITKRGQNVTFRCDPISEHNRLYWYRQTLGQGPEFLTYFQNEAQLEKSRLLSDRFSAERPKGSFSTLEIQRTEQGDSAMYLCASSSGTGRQETQYFGPGTRLLVL.

The genes are TRBV10-1 and TRBJ2-2; TRBD2 agrees at 8 bases. The V segment lost 5 bases and the J segment 2 bases; nucleotides outside the gene matches: 7. The CDR3 loop spans 16 amino acids. The germline V gene has CDR1 WNHNN and CDR2 SYGVQD (reference sequence). CDR3 amino acids: CASSSRAGDNTGELFF. CDR3 sequence (DNA): TGCGCCAGCAGTTCCAGAGCGGGGGATAACACCGGGGAGCTGTTTTTT.

This clone showed up just once. V gene TRBV28 combines with J gene TRBJ1-1; 8 bases line up with TRBD1. V shed 1 base and J 4 bases; nucleotides not matched to a gene: 8. CDR3 length equals 16 residues. The germline gives CDR1 MDHEN, CDR2 SYDVKM. The CDR3 loop reads CASSLYTGQGLTEAFF. In DNA, the CDR3 is TGTGCCAGCAGTTTATACACCGGACAGGGTCTCACTGAAGCTTTCTTT.

V is TRBV7-9 and J is TRBJ2-3; 7 nucleotides align to TRBD2. Germline-derived CDR1 and CDR2 are SEHNR and FQNEAQ (reference sequence). CDR3 length: 12 amino acids. V lost 4 bases and J lost 7; bases outside the gene matches: 2. The CDR3 is CASSSLANTQYF. The CDR3 DNA follows: TGTGCCAGCAGCTCACTAGCGAATACGCAGTATTTT.

This clone was recorded only once. The chain has TRBV7-2 and TRBJ2-5, with D maybe TRBD2 (5 bases). With the DNA end fitting TRBJ2-7 better, the J assignment may be wrong. The CDR3 runs 14 residues. Germline values: CDR1 SGHTA, CDR2 FQGNSA. For the CDR3, the DNA is TGTGCCAGCAGCCCCATGAGGGCTTCCCACGAGCAGTACTTC. It translates to CASSPMRASHEQYF.

The V gene is TRBV2, the J gene TRBJ1-5; D gene unclear. Germline loops: CDR1 SNHLY, CDR2 FYNNEI. V lost 1 base and J lost 0, with 7 bases in between. The CDR3 runs 15 residues. The CDR3 spells CASSEGRNSNQPQHF. The CDR3 DNA reads TGTGCCAGCAGTGAAGGAAGAAATAGCAATCAGCCCCAGCATTTT.

This chain links TRBV27 with TRBJ2-2; D not resolved. This CDR3 spans 12 amino acids. V lost 0 bases, J lost 8 bases, and 4 bases lay in between. Germline loops: CDR1 MNHEY, CDR2 SMNVEV (reference sequence). CDR3 residues: CASSLSWGELFF. DNA of the CDR3: TGTGCCAGCAGTTTATCGTGGGGGGAGCTGTTTTTT.

The rearrangement joins TRBV28 to TRBJ1-5; tentative D call: TRBD1 (6 bases). Trimming cost V 2 bases and J 6 bases, with 8 bases left between them. The CDR3 consists of 13 residues. Germline V gene sequence: CDR1 MDHEN, CDR2 SYDVKM. The CDR3 bases are TGTGCCAGCAGTTTAAGGGGGTTTCAGCCCCAGCATTTT. Its protein is CASSLRGFQPQHF.

The chain carries TRBV5-1 and TRBJ1-5; 8 bases agree with TRBD1. This CDR3 has 17 amino acids. J lost 2 bases, V lost 4 bases, and 11 bases had no gene match. Germline CDR1 is SGHRS and CDR2 is YFSETQ. The CDR3 region is CASSKNPGGRGNQPQHF. The CDR3 bases are TGCGCCAGCAGCAAAAACCCAGGGGGCAGGGGCAATCAGCCCCAGCATTTT. The variable domain in full, with the rest retrieved from reference TRBV5-1 and TRBJ1-5, is KAGVTQTPRYLIKTRGQQVTLSCSPISGHRSVSWYQQTPGQGLQFLFEYFSETQRNKGNFPGRFSGRQFSNSRSEMNVSTLELGDSALYLCASSKNPGGRGNQPQHFGDGTRLSIL.

The chain recombines TRBV11-2 with TRBJ1-1, with a possible D match to TRBD1 (5 bases). CDR1 and CDR2 (germline): SGHAT, FQNNGV. The CDR3 has 13 amino acids. V was shortened by 8 bases and J by 2 bases, with 12 bases between the two germline ends. CDR3 DNA sequence: TGTGCCAGCGCCCAGCAGGGAAACACTGAAGCTTTCTTT. Translating it yields CASAQQGNTEAFF.

The chain couples TRBV7-2 to TRBJ2-3; D ambiguous. CDR3 length: 13 amino acids. CDR1 is SGHTA and CDR2 is FQGNSA in the germline V gene. V shed 4 bases and J shed 2 bases, with 7 bases lying between them. CDR3 sequence (DNA): TGTGCCAGCAGCTCCCAATTCACAGATACGCAGTATTTT. Encoded protein: CASSSQFTDTQYF.